The subject of this entry is one TCR beta chain. The antigen is unknown. The data originate from a study of shared clonotypes between healthy human individuals. Whole-study results and caveats: Measured sharing among donors was expected to vary with sequencing depth. Compared with memory subsets, naive subsets generally had larger estimated richness.

Sequencing used immunoSEQ multiplex PCR; TCRdb keeps in-frame clones, though not all of them. The profile shows more than 2,000,000 clones, roughly 92% of them singletons. V lost 3 bases and J lost 7, with 19 bases in between. The length of the CDR3 is 16 residues. Germline-derived CDR1 and CDR2 are SGHTA and FQGNSA. The sample consisted of naive CD4+ T cells sorted from blood. Stated subset: CD45RA+ positively selected. This TCR derives from a man between 18 and 35 years old in good health. The V call is TRBV7-2, the J call TRBJ2-1; D might be TRBD2 (6 bases). The CDR3 protein is CASSLTASGTYNEQFF. In nucleotides, the CDR3 is TGTGCCAGCAGCTTGACCGCTTCCGGGACTTATAATGAGCAGTTCTTC.